This T cell receptor (beta chain) was captured by sequencing in a study of cytomegalovirus exposure and HLA in healthy donors. Researchers ran the PCR with 60 Vbeta and 13 Jbeta primers. Here immunoSEQ multiplex PCR was the method, and the copy in TCRdb shows in-frame clones only, minus some. The sample has 210,000 or so clones, over 70% seen once. With 10 bases removed from V and 6 bases from J, the gap between germline ends came to 21 bases. Germline assignment: CDR1 MRHNA and CDR2 SNTAGT. The CDR3 is 15 residues long. Findings and caveats of the study: Specificity for CMV antigens was confirmed in vitro for a few of the CMV-associated chains.

This clone has just a few counts. What it binds is not known. The chain uses TRBV6-4 and TRBJ2-2; perhaps TRBD2 as D (5 bases). The sequence derives from an older woman in good health and CMV-seropositive. The sample consisted of PBMCs. CDR3 nucleotide sequence: TGTGCCACCCCCATGGAGGTAGGGCGGCCCGGGGAGCTGTTTTTT. Its translation: CATPMEVGRPGELFF.